This record covers a single TCR beta chain. It was with 60 Vbeta and 13 Jbeta primers that the PCR ran. Libraries were prepared by immunoSEQ multiplex PCR; TCRdb keeps only in-frame clonotypes and omits some of them. The repertoire includes 150,000 to 170,000 clones, 70% to 85% of them detected once, and 2.1% sits in the top ten. The data derive from a study of cytomegalovirus exposure and HLA in healthy donors. V dropped 5 bases and J dropped 4 bases, with 17 bases sitting between them. The CDR3 totals 15 residues. Germline assignment: CDR1 SGHTA and CDR2 FQGNSA. This chain links TRBV7-2 with TRBJ2-5, with a possible D match to TRBD1 (6 bases). The TCR originated in a man between 25 and 39 years old in good health and CMV-seronegative. The material sequenced was PBMCs. CDR3 sequence reads: CASSLQQGRGETQYF. The DNA of the CDR3 is TGTGCCAGCAGCCTCCAACAGGGCCGGGGAGAGACCCAGTACTTC. Combining the CDR3 with reference TRBV7-2 and TRBJ2-5 gives the whole variable domain GAGVSQSPSNKVTEKGKDVELRCDPISGHTALYWYRQSLGQGLEFLIYFQGNSAPDKSGLPSDRFSAERTGGSVSTLTIQRTQQEDSAVYLCASSLQQGRGETQYFGPGTRLLVL.